These T cell receptor beta chains were read from a single sample in a study of CD8 T cells in ankylosing spondylitis. TCRdb re-called the 5' RACE reads with MiXCR, one entry per CDR3 protein. The data hold fewer than 250,000 distinct CDR3 sequences, with around 19% observed a single time. The sequencing sample was made of blood, either unsorted or a sorted T cell fraction (not recorded which). The source of these receptors is a male donor with ankylosing spondylitis. Both conserved end residues are part of each CDR3. The D gene is left open where the match is weak. Where a row states a size, it is once, few, many or the class of an expanded clone; other rows omit it.

abundance: many; j_gene: TRBJ2-1; v_gene: TRBV29-1; d_gene: TRBD1; CDR3aa: CSVLDRAGEQFF; CDR3nt: TGCAGCGTACTTGACAGGGCCGGTGAGCAGTTCTTC
abundance: few; j_gene: TRBJ2-2; v_gene: TRBV27; d_gene: NA; CDR3aa: CASALGSFTGELFF; CDR3nt: TGTGCCAGCGCCCTGGGTTCGTTCACCGGGGAGCTGTTTTTT
abundance: NA; j_gene: TRBJ1-6; v_gene: TRBV25-1; d_gene: NA; CDR3aa: CASSVNYNSPLHF; CDR3nt: TGTGCCAGCAGTGTAAACTATAATTCACCCCTCCACTTT
abundance: few; j_gene: TRBJ1-2; v_gene: TRBV11-2; d_gene: TRBD1; CDR3aa: CASSTGQGDYGYTF; CDR3nt: TGTGCCAGCAGCACGGGACAGGGAGACTATGGCTACACCTTC
abundance: NA; j_gene: TRBJ1-1; v_gene: TRBV4-1; d_gene: TRBD1; CDR3aa: CASSQVEGGWVNTEAFF; CDR3nt: TGCGCCAGCAGCCAGGTTGAAGGGGGCTGGGTGAACACTGAAGCTTTCTTT
abundance: few; j_gene: TRBJ2-7; v_gene: TRBV19; d_gene: NA; CDR3aa: CASSGPPGFSENYEQYF; CDR3nt: TGTGCCAGTAGTGGTCCACCCGGGTTCTCCGAGAACTACGAGCAGTACTTC
abundance: NA; j_gene: TRBJ1-3; v_gene: TRBV27; d_gene: NA; CDR3aa: CASSSNGGSGNTIYF; CDR3nt: TGTGCCAGCAGCTCAAATGGTGGCTCTGGAAACACCATATATTTT
abundance: NA; j_gene: TRBJ2-3; v_gene: TRBV10-3; d_gene: NA; CDR3aa: CAISGKGGTDTQYF; CDR3nt: TGTGCCATCAGTGGGAAAGGGGGCACAGATACGCAGTATTTT
abundance: many; j_gene: TRBJ2-1; v_gene: TRBV29-1; d_gene: TRBD2; CDR3aa: CSVDADASGRVYEQFF; CDR3nt: TGCAGCGTTGATGCGGACGCTAGCGGGAGAGTGTATGAGCAGTTCTTC
abundance: NA; j_gene: TRBJ2-4; v_gene: TRBV6-4; d_gene: NA; CDR3aa: CASSVTGSENIQYF; CDR3nt: TGTGCCAGCAGTGTAACAGGGTCAGAAAACATTCAGTACTTC
abundance: NA; j_gene: TRBJ2-7; v_gene: TRBV7-8; d_gene: NA; CDR3aa: CASSFQVSGVYGSYEQYF; CDR3nt: TGTGCCAGCAGCTTCCAGGTGTCAGGGGTATATGGATCCTACGAGCAGTACTTC
abundance: few; j_gene: TRBJ2-7; v_gene: TRBV5-8; d_gene: TRBD1; CDR3aa: CASSYTRDRRYEQYF; CDR3nt: TGTGCCAGCAGCTACACCCGGGACAGGCGCTACGAGCAGTACTTC
abundance: many; j_gene: TRBJ1-1; v_gene: TRBV4-2; d_gene: TRBD1; CDR3aa: CASSQELWGQKYSEAFF; CDR3nt: TGTGCCAGCAGCCAAGAGTTATGGGGACAGAAGTATTCTGAAGCTTTCTTT
abundance: few; j_gene: TRBJ1-3; v_gene: TRBV5-1; d_gene: TRBD1; CDR3aa: CASSLEGQGASGNTIYF; CDR3nt: TGCGCCAGCAGCTTGGAGGGACAGGGGGCCTCTGGAAACACCATATATTTT
abundance: few; j_gene: TRBJ2-1; v_gene: TRBV27; d_gene: NA; CDR3aa: CASSQLGYNEQFF; CDR3nt: TGTGCCAGCAGTCAACTCGGGTACAATGAGCAGTTCTTC
abundance: NA; j_gene: TRBJ2-1; v_gene: TRBV29-1; d_gene: TRBD2; CDR3aa: CSVEFTSGVYNEQFF; CDR3nt: TGCAGCGTTGAGTTTACTAGCGGGGTCTACAATGAGCAGTTCTTC
abundance: NA; j_gene: TRBJ1-2; v_gene: TRBV7-9; d_gene: NA; CDR3aa: CASSLVEQGYTF; CDR3nt: TGTGCCAGCAGCTTAGTGGAACAAGGCTACACCTTC
abundance: many; j_gene: TRBJ1-4; v_gene: TRBV5-1; d_gene: TRBD1; CDR3aa: CASSLDGQGPNEKLFF; CDR3nt: TGCGCCAGCAGCTTGGACGGACAGGGACCTAATGAAAAACTGTTTTTT
abundance: few; j_gene: TRBJ2-1; v_gene: TRBV20-1; d_gene: TRBD2; CDR3aa: CSAREGLAVSSYNEQFF; CDR3nt: TGCAGTGCCCGAGAAGGACTAGCGGTCTCATCATACAATGAGCAGTTCTTC
abundance: NA; j_gene: TRBJ2-7; v_gene: TRBV7-9; d_gene: TRBD1; CDR3aa: CASSPGQGLYTYEQYF; CDR3nt: TGTGCCAGCAGCCCGGGACAGGGGTTATATACCTACGAGCAGTACTTC
abundance: NA; j_gene: TRBJ2-7; v_gene: TRBV12-3/TRBV12-4; d_gene: TRBD1; CDR3aa: CASSSSDRDYEQYF; CDR3nt: TGTGCCAGCAGTTCCTCGGACAGGGACTACGAGCAGTACTTC
abundance: NA; j_gene: TRBJ1-2; v_gene: TRBV5-4; d_gene: TRBD1; CDR3aa: CASSNAATGGYGYTF; CDR3nt: TGTGCCAGCAGCAACGCAGCGACAGGGGGCTATGGCTACACCTTC
abundance: NA; j_gene: TRBJ1-1; v_gene: TRBV20-1; d_gene: NA; CDR3aa: CSASPRVPIVTEAFF; CDR3nt: TGCAGTGCTAGTCCCAGGGTCCCCATCGTCACTGAAGCTTTCTTT
abundance: many; j_gene: TRBJ1-2; v_gene: TRBV29-1; d_gene: TRBD1; CDR3aa: CSVEAQGEIYGYTF; CDR3nt: TGCAGCGTTGAAGCTCAGGGGGAGATCTATGGCTACACCTTC
abundance: few; j_gene: TRBJ2-3; v_gene: TRBV12-3/TRBV12-4; d_gene: TRBD2; CDR3aa: CASRPGLVGPSTDTQYF; CDR3nt: TGTGCCAGCAGGCCGGGACTAGTTGGGCCTAGCACAGATACGCAGTATTTT
abundance: NA; j_gene: TRBJ2-1; v_gene: TRBV9; d_gene: NA; CDR3aa: CASSGPDTYNEQFF; CDR3nt: TGTGCCAGCAGCGGGCCGGACACCTACAATGAGCAGTTCTTC
abundance: many; j_gene: TRBJ2-3; v_gene: TRBV24-1; d_gene: NA; CDR3aa: CATSDFQETSTDTQYF; CDR3nt: TGTGCCACCAGTGATTTCCAGGAAACGAGCACAGATACGCAGTATTTT
abundance: few; j_gene: TRBJ2-3; v_gene: TRBV7-7; d_gene: NA; CDR3aa: CASSCPSSPPRPDTQYF; CDR3nt: TGTGCCAGCAGCTGCCCCTCTTCACCACCCCGGCCAGATACGCAGTATTTT